This note documents a single TCR beta chain sequence. Germline lookup yields CDR1 SQVTM and CDR2 ANQGSEA. The ends were cut back, 5 bases at V and 8 bases at J, with 12 bases in the middle. This CDR3 has 12 residues. TCRdb keeps only in-frame clones here, not all; method: immunoSEQ multiplex PCR. The sample lists about 70,000 clones; approximately 94% were seen once. These data are taken from a study of T cell changes during pregnancy in multiple sclerosis. The chain uses TRBV29-1 and TRBJ1-4; no firm D call. This clonotype was obtained from a female donor with multiple sclerosis, enrolled in a pregnancy study. This sample comprised peripheral blood, obtained in the third trimester of pregnancy. The CDR3: CSVLVGGEKLFF. CDR3 coding DNA: TGCAGCGTTTTGGTCGGAGGGGAAAAACTGTTTTTT.